The 28 T cell receptor beta chains listed next were all sequenced from one sample in a study of T cell responses to AZD1222 COVID-19 vaccine. Sequencing was performed with immunoSEQ multiplex PCR; in TCRdb, only in-frame clones are kept and a portion is missing. The data hold tens of thousands of clones, with roughly 93% observed a single time. The specimen comprised peripheral blood, sampled on day 0 of AZD1222 vaccination. The receptors originated from an adult in good health.

V usage is TRBV2 and J usage is TRBJ1-5; TRBD1 agrees at 8 bases. Germline loops: CDR1 SNHLY, CDR2 FYNNEI. The CDR3 sequence is 14 residues long. The V gene end was trimmed by 9 bases and the J gene end by 2 bases; junction bases not matched to a gene: 6. CDR3 protein: CARMTGEGNQPQHF. CDR3 sequence (DNA): TGTGCCAGAATGACAGGGGAAGGCAATCAGCCCCAGCATTTT.

The table lists this clone with a few counts. The V call is TRBV5-1, the J call TRBJ2-7; D is uncertain. The germline V gene encodes CDR1 SGHRS and CDR2 YFSETQ. This CDR3 has 13 residues. V was trimmed by 3 bases and J by 6 bases, leaving 13 bases between them. In DNA form, the CDR3 reads TGCGCCAGCAGCTCCGCCGGCTACTCCGAGCAGTACTTC. Its protein is CASSSAGYSEQYF.

The chain employs TRBV30 and TRBJ1-5, with TRBD1 matching over 9 bases. V gave up 2 bases and J gave up 7 bases; unmatched junction bases: 6. The CDR3 length is 14 residues. Germline loops: CDR1 GTSNPN, CDR2 SVGIG (reference sequence). CDR3 sequence (DNA): TGTGCCTGGAGTCCTACAGGGGGCAGGCAGCCCCAGCATTTT. Protein sequence: CAWSPTGGRQPQHF.

The CDR3 sequence is CASSLDQGLGGGYTF. In nucleotides, the CDR3 is TGTGCCAGCAGCTTAGATCAGGGCCTCGGGGGAGGCTACACCTTC. V is TRBV7-2 and J is TRBJ1-2; D perhaps matches TRBD1 (5 bases). Germline V lookup: CDR1 SGHTA, CDR2 FQGNSA. The V and J ends lost 1 base and 8 bases respectively, with 17 bases between them. This CDR3 comprises 15 residues.

The CDR3 sequence is CASSLKAGGTIEKLFF. The CDR3 DNA reads TGTGCCAGCAGTTTAAAGGCAGGGGGCACGATTGAAAAACTGTTTTTT. The chain is built from TRBV27 and TRBJ1-4; 8 bases align to TRBD1. Germline V lookup: CDR1 MNHEY, CDR2 SMNVEV (reference sequence). The trim removed 2 bases at V and 7 bases at J, leaving 9 bases unmatched. The CDR3 runs to 16 residues.

V usage is TRBV7-9 and J usage is TRBJ2-7; D remains unclear. CDR1 is SEHNR and CDR2 is FQNEAQ in the germline V gene (reference sequence). The CDR3 runs 11 residues. Trimming took off 5 bases at V and 6 bases at J, with 8 bases between the two ends. In nucleotides, the CDR3 is TGTGCCAGCAGCCCCCGTTTCGAGCAGTACTTC. It codes for CASSPRFEQYF.

V gene TRBV7-9 combines with J gene TRBJ1-2; a weak D match, TRBD1 (6 bases). Trimming removed 2 bases from V and 8 bases from J, with 15 bases in between. This CDR3 region has 14 residues. The germline V gene encodes CDR1 SEHNR and CDR2 FQNEAQ (reference sequence). As DNA, the CDR3 is TGTGCCAGCAGCTTATTAACAGGGAATATCGGCTACACCTTC. Its protein is CASSLLTGNIGYTF.

This clone was seen only once. This chain joins TRBV5-1 and TRBJ1-4, with 7 bases aligning to TRBD1. This CDR3 has 15 amino acids. The J segment lost 3 bases and the V segment lost 4 bases, leaving 6 bases of the junction unmatched. Germline-derived CDR1 and CDR2 are SGHRS and YFSETQ. CDR3 in DNA: TGCGCCAGCAGCCAGGGGGACCCCTCTAATGAAAAACTGTTTTTT. Amino acids: CASSQGDPSNEKLFF.

The chain links TRBV6-6 to TRBJ2-5; D is unclear. The CDR3 is 15 amino acids. Germline assignment: CDR1 MNHNY and CDR2 SVGAGI (reference sequence). The germline V and J ends were trimmed by 2 bases and 1 base, with 11 bases remaining between them. Here the CDR3 reads CASSYRPAIQETQYF. Here the CDR3 DNA reads TGTGCCAGCAGTTACAGGCCAGCAATCCAAGAGACCCAGTACTTC.

The gene calls are TRBV6-2 or TRBV6-3 and TRBJ1-1; 8 nucleotides align to TRBD1. This CDR3 is 15 amino acids long. The J segment lost 1 base and the V segment lost 5 bases, leaving 6 bases of the junction unmatched. Germline CDR1 MNHEY, CDR2 SVGEGT. The CDR3 reads CASSPGDRKNTEAFF. Here the CDR3 DNA reads TGTGCCAGCAGTCCAGGGGACAGGAAGAACACTGAAGCTTTCTTT.

The chain joins TRBV7-2 to TRBJ1-2; 11 bases match TRBD1. CDR3 length: 16 amino acids. J gave up 4 bases and V 0 bases, and 4 bases lay outside the gene matches. The germline CDR1 and CDR2 sequences are SGHTA and FQGNSA. CDR3 coding DNA: TGTGCCAGCAGCTTAGCTGGGACAGGGGGGGGCTATGGCTACACCTTC. It translates to CASSLAGTGGGYGYTF.

This chain joins TRBV5-1 and TRBJ2-7; no definite D call. V was shortened by 4 bases and J by 12 bases, with 14 bases between the two germline ends. The CDR3 has 11 amino acids. From germline, CDR1 is SGHRS and CDR2 YFSETQ. CDR3 nucleotide sequence: TGCGCCAGCAGCAAGGGCTTCCACTGGTACTTC. Residues: CASSKGFHWYF.

The chain has TRBV2 and TRBJ2-1; 7 bases fit TRBD2. Germline V gene lookup returns CDR1 SNHLY and CDR2 FYNNEI. The trim removed 4 bases at V and 4 bases at J, leaving 10 bases unmatched. This CDR3 contains 16 residues. The CDR3 sequence: CASSGSSGSRYNEQFF. CDR3 sequence (DNA): TGTGCCAGCAGTGGTAGTAGCGGGTCAAGGTACAATGAGCAGTTCTTC.

This chain joins TRBV6-1 and TRBJ2-1; TRBD1 matches at 7 bases. Per the germline V gene, CDR1 is MNHNS and CDR2 is SASEGT. Losses at the gene ends were 4 bases for V and 0 bases for J; bases not matched to a gene: 15. The CDR3 runs 19 residues. The CDR3 here is CASSGPGTASLYSYNEQFF. In DNA, the CDR3 is TGTGCCAGCAGTGGACCCGGGACAGCTTCCCTGTACTCCTACAATGAGCAGTTCTTC.

The rearrangement links TRBV6-2 or TRBV6-3 to TRBJ1-2; maybe TRBD1 (6 bases). V was clipped by 6 bases and J by 4 bases, with 18 bases between them. The CDR3 contains 15 residues. CDR1 is MNHEY, CDR2 SVGEGT, per germline. CDR3 amino acids: CASSLLQGSPYGYTF. The DNA for the CDR3 is TGTGCCAGCAGCCTCCTACAGGGATCTCCCTATGGCTACACCTTC.

The rearrangement links TRBV7-9 to TRBJ1-5, with TRBD1 matching 10 bases. Germline values: CDR1 SEHNR, CDR2 FQNEAQ (reference sequence). This CDR3 is built from 16 residues. V lost 8 bases and J lost 5; bases outside the gene matches: 12. CDR3 amino acids: CASPGQGTVEDQPQHF. For the CDR3, the DNA is TGTGCCAGCCCGGGACAGGGGACAGTAGAGGATCAGCCCCAGCATTTT. Combining the CDR3 with reference TRBV7-9 and TRBJ1-5 gives the whole variable domain DTGVSQNPRHKITKRGQNVTFRCDPISEHNRLYWYRQTLGQGPEFLTYFQNEAQLEKSRLLSDRFSAERPKGSFSTLEIQRTEQGDSAMYLCASPGQGTVEDQPQHFGDGTRLSIL.

The chain is built from TRBV4-1 and TRBJ1-2, with no clear D. The germline V and J ends were trimmed by 2 bases and 4 bases, with 8 bases remaining between them. CDR1 and CDR2 from the germline V gene are MGHRA and YSYEKL. The CDR3 spans 13 residues. In nucleotides, the CDR3 is TGCGCCAGCAGCCAACTACAGAGCTATGGCTACACCTTC. It yields the protein CASSQLQSYGYTF.

The chain joins TRBV7-9 to TRBJ2-2; the match to TRBD2 covers 7 bases. The V segment lost 3 bases and the J segment 6 bases; nucleotides outside the gene matches: 4. The CDR3 totals 14 residues. The germline gives CDR1 SEHNR, CDR2 FQNEAQ (reference sequence). CDR3 bases: TGTGCCAGCAGCTTGGCGGGGGTCTCCGGGGAGCTGTTTTTT. The encoded protein is CASSLAGVSGELFF.

This clone was recorded once. The chain uses TRBV7-6 and TRBJ2-7; D unresolved. Germline CDR1 SGHVS, CDR2 FNYEAQ. V lost 4 bases and J lost 4, with 20 bases in between. CDR3 size: 16 residues. This CDR3 is CASSSTFGRMGYEQYF. CDR3 sequence (DNA): TGTGCCAGCAGCTCAACTTTTGGCCGAATGGGATACGAGCAGTACTTC. The whole variable domain, remainder taken from reference TRBV7-6 and TRBJ2-7, is GAGVSQSPRYKVTKRGQDVALRCDPISGHVSLYWYRQALGQGPEFLTYFNYEAQQDKSGLPNDRFSAERPEGSISTLTIQRTEQRDSAMYRCASSSTFGRMGYEQYFGPGTRLTVT.

The chain combines TRBV7-9 with TRBJ2-7, with 8 nucleotides matching TRBD1. The CDR3 has 14 amino acids. V was pared by 5 bases and J by 1 base, with 4 bases of the junction left unmatched. Germline lookup yields CDR1 SEHNR and CDR2 FQNEAQ (reference sequence). The CDR3 loop is CASSAQGASYEQYF. CDR3 nucleotides: TGTGCCAGCAGCGCTCAGGGGGCTTCCTACGAGCAGTACTTC.

This chain links TRBV6-2 or TRBV6-3 with TRBJ2-5; D is ambiguous. This CDR3 has 14 residues. V lost 2 bases, J lost 2 bases, and 9 bases lay in between. CDR1 MNHEY and CDR2 SVGEGT come from the germline V gene. CDR3 nucleotide sequence: TGTGCCAGCAGTTACCCGGACGTACAAGAGACCCAGTACTTC. Amino acid sequence: CASSYPDVQETQYF.

This chain links TRBV7-9 with TRBJ1-1; D is possibly TRBD1 (6 bases). Trimming removed 6 bases at V and 4 bases at J, with 18 bases between. Per germline, CDR1 SEHNR and CDR2 FQNEAQ (reference sequence). The CDR3 contains 15 residues. CDR3 bases: TGTGCCAGCAGGTCACGTCCGGGAGGGGGCACTGAAGCTTTCTTT. This encodes CASRSRPGGGTEAFF.

The V call is TRBV6-4, the J call TRBJ2-3, with 9 bases lining up with TRBD1. The junction had 7 bases not matched to a gene; V was cut back by 3 bases and J by 0 bases. Germline lookup yields CDR1 MRHNA and CDR2 SNTAGT. The CDR3 runs 17 residues. CDR3 bases: TGTGCCAGCAGTGAACAGGGGGCCGCCTCTAGCACAGATACGCAGTATTTT. It yields the protein CASSEQGAASSTDTQYF.

The gene calls are TRBV2 and TRBJ1-2, with D hard to call. Germline loops: CDR1 SNHLY, CDR2 FYNNEI. Deletions cut 4 bases from V and 3 bases from J, with 6 bases between. This CDR3 is built from 12 residues. CDR3 in amino acids: CASSAGYYGYTF. CDR3 nucleotide sequence: TGTGCCAGCAGTGCAGGTTACTATGGCTACACCTTC.

The chain uses TRBV4-3 and TRBJ2-7; D ambiguous. Germline loops: CDR1 LGHNA, CDR2 YSLEER. V lost 4 bases to trimming and J lost 2 bases, with 9 bases between them. This CDR3 contains 13 residues. CDR3: CASSPRLAYEQYF. The DNA of the CDR3 is TGCGCCAGCAGCCCCAGGCTCGCCTACGAGCAGTACTTC.

The CDR3 bases are TGTGCCAGCGCGGTAGGTGCGGCGAACACCGGGGAGCTGTTTTTT. Its translation: CASAVGAANTGELFF. V and J are TRBV28 and TRBJ2-2; D unclear. Germline-derived CDR1 and CDR2 are MDHEN and SYDVKM. This CDR3 is built from 15 residues. The ends were cut back, 8 bases at V and 0 bases at J, with 13 bases in the middle.

The gene calls are TRBV19 and TRBJ1-5; 8 positions match TRBD1. J was trimmed by 2 bases and V by 0 bases; bases with no gene match: 9. CDR1 and CDR2 (germline): LNHDA, SQIVND (reference sequence). This CDR3 comprises 18 residues. The CDR3 DNA follows: TGTGCCAGTAGTATAGACAGGGGGCTAGGTTTGGGCAATCAGCCCCAGCATTTT. This translates into CASSIDRGLGLGNQPQHF.

This clone was recorded only once. The CDR3 region is CAAQRGAFYEQYF. CDR3 bases: TGCGCCGCACAGCGGGGTGCCTTTTACGAGCAGTACTTC. The chain recombines TRBV10-2 with TRBJ2-7; 7 bases fit TRBD2. The CDR3 has 13 residues. Trimming took 11 bases from V and 4 from J; bases not matched to a gene: 11. Germline loops: CDR1 WSHSY, CDR2 SAAADI.